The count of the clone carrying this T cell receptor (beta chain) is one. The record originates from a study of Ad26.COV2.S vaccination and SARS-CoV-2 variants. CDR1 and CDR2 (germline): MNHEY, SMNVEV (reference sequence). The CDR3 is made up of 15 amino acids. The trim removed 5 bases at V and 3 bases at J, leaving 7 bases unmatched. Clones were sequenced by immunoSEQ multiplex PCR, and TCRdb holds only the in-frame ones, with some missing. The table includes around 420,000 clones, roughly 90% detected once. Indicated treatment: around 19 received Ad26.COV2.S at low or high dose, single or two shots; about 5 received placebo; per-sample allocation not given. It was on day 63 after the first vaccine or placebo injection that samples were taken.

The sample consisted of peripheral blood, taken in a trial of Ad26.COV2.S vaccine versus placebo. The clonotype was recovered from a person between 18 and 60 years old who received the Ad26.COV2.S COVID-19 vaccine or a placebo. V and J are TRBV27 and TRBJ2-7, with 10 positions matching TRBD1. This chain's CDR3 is CASSGTGTGVYEQYF. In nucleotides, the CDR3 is TGTGCCAGCAGTGGAACCGGGACAGGGGTCTACGAGCAGTACTTC.